Below are 17 T cell receptor beta chains sequenced from a single sample in a study of T-cell memory formation after mild COVID-19. TCRdb reprocessed the 5' RACE reads via MiXCR and lists one record per CDR3 protein. This table has 500,000 to 650,000 distinct CDR3 sequences, less than 25% appearing once. Source material: PBMCs or a T cell subset sorted from them (not recorded which). The receptors were sampled from an adult woman who had mild COVID-19 (a few samples of this study predate the infection). Cell type and time point are not known.

The chain is built from TRBV3-1 and TRBJ1-1; maybe TRBD1 (5 bases). CDR3 length: 13 residues. CDR1 LGHDT and CDR2 YNNKEL come from the germline V gene (reference sequence). V shed 5 bases and J shed 4 bases, with 11 bases lying between them. CDR3 in amino acids: CASSAARGTEAFF. DNA of the CDR3: TGTGCCAGCAGCGCGGCAAGGGGCACTGAAGCTTTCTTT.

This clonotype has just a few counts. V and J are TRBV7-2 and TRBJ1-5; 9 bases match TRBD1. V was pared by 4 bases and J by 6 bases, with 7 bases of the junction left unmatched. Germline assignment: CDR1 SGHTA and CDR2 FQGNSA. The CDR3 length is 15 residues. This CDR3 reads CASSWGQGKGQPQHF. The CDR3 DNA is TGTGCCAGCAGCTGGGGACAGGGAAAGGGTCAGCCCCAGCATTTT.

The chain employs TRBV10-3 and TRBJ2-7, with 8 nucleotides matching TRBD1. The germline V gene has CDR1 ENHRY and CDR2 SYGVKD. Unmatched junction bases numbered 10, after V lost 7 bases and J lost 2 bases. This CDR3 has 15 amino acids. DNA for the CDR3: TGTGCCATCACTCTAGGACAGGGACCAACCTACGAGCAGTACTTC. Its protein product is CAITLGQGPTYEQYF.

As to this clonotype: Germline is not matched at one junction end, which may reflect a read error. The gene calls are TRBV28 and TRBJ2-1; weak D call: TRBD2 (5 bases). Germline V gives CDR1 MDHEN, CDR2 SYDVKM. The CDR3 covers 8 residues. The chain's CDR3 is CASGELFF. In nucleotides, the CDR3 is TGTGCCAGCGGGGAGCTGTTCTTC. Supplemented by reference TRBV28 and TRBJ2-1, the full variable domain reads DVKVTQSSRYLVKRTGEKVFLECVQDMDHENMFWYRQDPGLGLRLIYFSYDVKMKEKGDIPEGYSVSREKKERFSLILESASTNQTSMYLCASGELFFGPGTRLTVL.

This sequence joins TRBV7-6 and TRBJ1-3; no clear D. V lost 0 bases and J 4 bases, leaving 7 bases between the germline ends. Germline V gene sequence: CDR1 SGHVS, CDR2 FNYEAQ. The CDR3 is made up of 14 amino acids. The CDR3 spells CASSLAAGGNTIYF. The DNA for the CDR3 is TGTGCCAGCAGCTTAGCGGCGGGCGGAAACACCATATATTTT.

This clonotype has just a few counts. The V call is TRBV6-5, the J call TRBJ1-6; TRBD1 aligns across 9 bases. J was trimmed by 10 bases and V by 6 bases; bases with no gene match: 16. The CDR3 has 17 residues. The germline CDR1 and CDR2 sequences are MNHEY and SVGAGI. CDR3 in DNA: TGTGCCAGCAGCTATGGAAACTCCGGGACAGGGAAATCACCCCTCCACTTT. Translating it yields CASSYGNSGTGKSPLHF.

This clonotype was seen repeatedly, ten times or more. The chain is built from TRBV7-9 and TRBJ2-3; a possible D gene is TRBD1 (6 bases). The CDR3 is 17 residues long. V lost 3 bases, J lost 1 base, and 17 bases lay in between. The germline V gene encodes CDR1 SEHNR and CDR2 FQNEAQ (reference sequence). The CDR3 sequence: CASSFLAGAGGTDTQYF. The DNA of the CDR3 is TGTGCCAGCAGCTTCCTTGCTGGGGCAGGGGGCACAGATACGCAGTATTTT.

The V and J genes are TRBV5-1 and TRBJ2-2; TRBD1 aligns across 7 bases. V was clipped by 0 bases and J by 11 bases; unmatched bases: 10. Looked up from germline, CDR1 is SGHRS and CDR2 is YFSETQ. This CDR3 spans 15 amino acids. The CDR3 DNA reads as TGCGCCAGCAGCTTGGCCACCTGGACAGGTCCCGAGCTGTTTTTT. Translated, it gives CASSLATWTGPELFF.

This clonotype appeared a few times. The J gene is TRBJ2-2, the V gene TRBV13; D might be TRBD2 (5 bases). The CDR3 consists of 16 residues. Trimming left V 1 base short and J 4 bases short, with 13 bases between. CDR1 is PRHDT, CDR2 FYEKMQ, per germline (reference sequence). The CDR3 bases are TGTGCCAGCAGCTTAGCGTCCGACTACTCCACCGGGGAGCTGTTTTTT. It encodes CASSLASDYSTGELFF.

The chain is built from TRBV24-1 and TRBJ2-2; D is perhaps TRBD2 (5 bases). Germline lookup yields CDR1 KGHDR and CDR2 SFDVKD. This CDR3 has 15 residues. V gave up 3 bases and J gave up 4 bases, with 11 bases separating them. The CDR3 DNA reads as TGTGCCACCAGTGATCAGATGGGAGTCACCGGGGAGCTGTTTTTT. As protein: CATSDQMGVTGELFF.

This clonotype was seen only a few times. The J gene is TRBJ2-7, the V gene TRBV5-1, with 7 bases aligning to TRBD1. Losses at the gene ends were 0 bases for V and 3 bases for J; bases not matched to a gene: 12. The CDR3 is made up of 17 amino acids. Germline assignment: CDR1 SGHRS and CDR2 YFSETQ. The DNA for the CDR3 is TGCGCCAGCAGCTTGGCAAGGACAGGCCTCAGCGGCTACGAGCAGTACTTC. Translation gives CASSLARTGLSGYEQYF.

The J gene is TRBJ2-5, the V gene TRBV7-9; D call uncertain. The V end lost 1 base, the J end lost 2 bases, and 8 bases lay between the germline ends. The CDR3 length is 14 residues. Germline loops: CDR1 SEHNR, CDR2 FQNEAQ (reference sequence). In DNA, the CDR3 is TGTGCCAGCAGCTTAGGCTTGAGACAAGAGACCCAGTACTTC. It encodes CASSLGLRQETQYF.

This clonotype was picked up a small number of times. V is TRBV7-6 and J is TRBJ2-1; TRBD2 matches at 8 bases. CDR1 is SGHVS and CDR2 is FNYEAQ in the germline V gene. The CDR3 sequence is 17 residues long. V gave up 0 bases and J gave up 3 bases; unmatched junction bases: 7. The DNA of the CDR3 is TGTGCCAGCAGCTTAGCTGCGGCGGGGGGACTCTACAATGAGCAGTTCTTC. Its translation is CASSLAAAGGLYNEQFF.

The genes are TRBV6-2 or TRBV6-3 and TRBJ1-5; a possible D gene is TRBD1 (5 bases). Germline values: CDR1 MNHEY, CDR2 SVGEGT. Trimming left V 0 bases short and J 5 bases short, with 11 bases between. The CDR3 sequence is 15 residues long. The CDR3 region is CASSYSSGMYQPQHF. The CDR3 DNA reads as TGTGCCAGCAGTTACTCGTCAGGGATGTATCAGCCCCAGCATTTT.

This clonotype was recorded a few times. The chain is built from TRBV11-2 and TRBJ2-5; TRBD1 agrees at 7 bases. With 5 bases clipped from V and 2 bases from J, the junction kept 8 bases outside the gene matches. Germline V gene sequence: CDR1 SGHAT, CDR2 FQNNGV. The CDR3 sequence is 15 residues long. This CDR3 reads CASSTGQARQETQYF. Written as DNA, the CDR3 is TGTGCCAGCAGCACAGGACAGGCCCGTCAAGAGACCCAGTACTTC.

This clonotype was seen only a few times. This chain connects TRBV29-1 to TRBJ2-3; D unclear. The CDR3 loop spans 12 amino acids. CDR1 SQVTM and CDR2 ANQGSEA come from the germline V gene. With 2 bases removed from V and 2 bases from J, the gap between germline ends came to 5 bases. As DNA, the CDR3 is TGCAGCGTTGAAAGTAACACAGATACGCAGTATTTT. As protein: CSVESNTDTQYF.

The V gene is TRBV7-9, the J gene TRBJ1-5; possible D gene TRBD1, 6 bases. The V end was cut by 1 base, the J end by 6 bases, with 13 bases between. CDR1 and CDR2 from the germline V gene are SEHNR and FQNEAQ (reference sequence). The CDR3 extends over 15 amino acids. DNA of the CDR3: TGTGCCAGCAGCTTAGGAGCAGGGGCGAGTCAGCCCCAGCATTTT. Its protein product is CASSLGAGASQPQHF.